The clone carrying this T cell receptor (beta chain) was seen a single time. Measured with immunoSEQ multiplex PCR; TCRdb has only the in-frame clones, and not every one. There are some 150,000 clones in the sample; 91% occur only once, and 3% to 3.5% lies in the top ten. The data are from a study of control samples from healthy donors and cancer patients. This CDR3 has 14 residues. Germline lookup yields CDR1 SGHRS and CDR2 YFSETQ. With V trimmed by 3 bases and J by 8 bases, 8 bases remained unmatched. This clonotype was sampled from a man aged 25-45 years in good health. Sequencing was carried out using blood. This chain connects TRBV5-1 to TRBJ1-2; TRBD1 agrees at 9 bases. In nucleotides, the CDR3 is TGCGCCAGCAGCTCCACACAGGGGGCTGGCGGCTACACCTTC. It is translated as CASSSTQGAGGYTF. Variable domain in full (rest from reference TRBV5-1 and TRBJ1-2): KAGVTQTPRYLIKTRGQQVTLSCSPISGHRSVSWYQQTPGQGLQFLFEYFSETQRNKGNFPGRFSGRQFSNSRSEMNVSTLELGDSALYLCASSSTQGAGGYTFGSGTRLTVV.